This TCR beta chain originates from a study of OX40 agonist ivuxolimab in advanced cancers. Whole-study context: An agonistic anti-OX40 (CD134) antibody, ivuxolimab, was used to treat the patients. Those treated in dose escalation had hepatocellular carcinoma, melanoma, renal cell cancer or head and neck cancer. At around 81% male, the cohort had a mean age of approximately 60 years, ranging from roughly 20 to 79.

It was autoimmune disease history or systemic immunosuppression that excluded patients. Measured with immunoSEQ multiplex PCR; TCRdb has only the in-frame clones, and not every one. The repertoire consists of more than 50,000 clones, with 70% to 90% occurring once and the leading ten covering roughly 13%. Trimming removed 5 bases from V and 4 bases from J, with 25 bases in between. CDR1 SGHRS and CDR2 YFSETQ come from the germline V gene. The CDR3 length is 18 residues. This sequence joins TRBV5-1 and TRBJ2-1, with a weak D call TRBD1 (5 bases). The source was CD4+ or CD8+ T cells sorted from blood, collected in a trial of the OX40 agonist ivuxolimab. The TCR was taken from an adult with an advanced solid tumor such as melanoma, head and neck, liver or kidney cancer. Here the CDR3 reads CASRFSDSFIERYNEQFF. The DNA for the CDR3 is TGCGCCAGCAGATTCTCCGACAGTTTTATCGAACGGTACAATGAGCAGTTCTTC.